This is a list of T cell receptor beta chains from one sample in a study of T cells in Graves' hyperthyroidism and ophthalmopathy. A single record per CDR3 protein comes from TCRdb applying MiXCR to the multiplex PCR reads. The table records about 380,000 distinct CDR3 sequences, approximately 18% of them present only once. The specimen was blood. Receptors originate from a man between 18 and 35 years old with Graves' ophthalmopathy. The conserved cysteine and the conserved F or W are not part of the CDR3 here.

>TRBV5-8
ASSLAGLDYGYT
>TRBV9
ASSEGDGNTIY
>TRBV19
ASSMEQTGADQPQH
>TRBV28
ASTPYRPRSGAQETQY
>TRBV7-6
ASSPGVPFGDGSGNTIY
>TRBV18
ASSPTSDSPLH
>TRBV3-1
ASSQDGTVTYEQY
>TRBV10-3
AISESVGAGLGETQY
>TRBV7-9
ASSLRLAPHEQF
>TRBV4-1
ASSQGAGVSDTQY
>TRBV7-9
ASGPLSSNQPQH
>TRBV18
ASSPRLAEKLF
>TRBV3-1
ASSRVDWGGYT
>TRBV9
ASSVGGTAEQF
>TRBV15
ATSRVRGSSYNEQF
>TRBV2
ASRDRVPETQY
>TRBV3-1
ASSPLAGMGTDTQY
>TRBV5-6
ASSLYSIPNYGYT
>TRBV7-9
ASKGAKYGYT
>TRBV12-3/TRBV12-4
ASSLVGQQNEQF
>TRBV29-1
SVSKTSGDPTEQY
>TRBV19
ASRLDGSTDTQY
>TRBV5-6
ASSFVVSSYNEQF
>TRBV28
ASSPPRDTYEQY
>TRBV7-9
ASSLPSGRGSYGYT
>TRBV6-1
ASSAQDSPNGNYGYT
>TRBV4-1
ASSQAGSYNEQF
>TRBV5-1
ASGQHEDKPNTEAF
>TRBV6-1
ASTGMVNTEAF
>TRBV29-1
SVEGAGTSSYNEQF
>TRBV13
ASSEDVGGAKEQY
>TRBV2
ASSGQQVDTQY
>TRBV7-2
ASSTNSPPDTQY
>TRBV11-3
ASSPGEEAGRTTGELF
>TRBV18
ASSLRTGEDSEQY
>TRBV3-1
ASSPRQRGNTEAF
>TRBV6-1
ASTPETGGMGEKLF
>TRBV9
ASSATGQSTEAF
>TRBV27
ASSFGIGVEQY
>TRBV27
ASMGGNTEAF
>TRBV9
ASSGTSRGPLSGYT
>TRBV28
ASSLRGGSRGSQH
>TRBV7-9
ASSSRDSLEKLF
>TRBV5-1
ASSPRADTDTQY
>TRBV20-1
SADPRQGDYGYT
>TRBV12-3/TRBV12-4
ASNMGGLNQPQH
>TRBV20-1
SARDQGLNGRQQF
>TRBV12-3/TRBV12-4
ASRRGNQPQH
>TRBV20-1
SAPDGYT
>TRBV12-3/TRBV12-4
ASSHTGGGQPQH
>TRBV2
ASSWDNTDTQY
>TRBV6-1
ASSSVGEKLF
>TRBV5-1
ASSFGPSNTEAF
>TRBV29-1
SVGPGQRNEQY
>TRBV12-3/TRBV12-4
ASRRTGEIPGELF
>TRBV12-3/TRBV12-4
ASSPQVAGNTDTQY
>TRBV6-1
ASRWTGEREQY
>TRBV9
ASSVGTPDTQY
>TRBV6-2/TRBV6-3
ASNFARDRGTDTQY
>TRBV20-1
SARGVREFPGEQY